The present T cell receptor (beta chain) was sequenced within a study of molecular identifiers for immune sequencing clone quantification. Sorting recovered naive CD8 T cells on a CD8+CD4-CCR7+CD45RA+ profile. Remarks on this clonotype: Its specificity is unknown.

Whole-study findings and limits: Spiked Jurkat TCR RNA from one cell was reportedly detectable among some 930,000 naive cells.

With 4 bases removed from V and 4 bases from J, the gap between germline ends came to 16 bases. The CDR3 has 15 amino acids. Germline V gene data show CDR1 as SGHRS and CDR2 as YFSETQ. Previously described methods and listed TCR primers produced bulk TCR libraries. TCRdb re-called the PCR reads with MiXCR, one entry per CDR3 protein. The data show some 320,000 distinct CDR3 sequences, with roughly 24% seen just once and about 0.74% held by the top ten. The clonotype was recovered from a human donor in good health. Some libraries in this study had Jurkat cell RNA spiked in. The V and J genes are TRBV5-1 and TRBJ2-3; weak D call: TRBD1 (6 bases). Sequenced material: naive CD8+ T cells from blood, with Jurkat cell RNA spiked in. The subset was: FACS-sorted CD8+CD4-CCR7+CD45RA+ naive T cells. In nucleotides, the CDR3 is TGCGCCAGCAGCAGCACTCAGGGGCACCCAGATACGCAGTATTTT. It translates to CASSSTQGHPDTQYF.